A selection of T cell receptor beta chains follows, all from one sample in a study of T cell responses to AZD1222 COVID-19 vaccine. TCRdb's table, derived via immunoSEQ multiplex PCR, lists solely in-frame clones and lacks some. The sample holds 120,000 to 150,000 clones, more than 85% seen once. The material sequenced was peripheral blood, taken on day 0 of AZD1222 vaccination. The origin of the receptors is an adult in good health. Both conserved end residues are part of each CDR3. Each record gives: clone size, J gene, D gene, V gene, CDR3 protein, CDR3 DNA. D genes are given only for firm matches. Some rows mark clone size as missing; the rest say once, few, many or name a class of expanded clone.

. TRBJ2-7 . TRBV6-5 CASSYGLRYEQYF TGTGCCAGCAGTTACGGACTTAGATACGAGCAGTACTTC
. TRBJ1-3 . TRBV24-1 CATSDWSGNTIYF TGTGCCACCAGTGATTGGTCTGGAAACACCATATATTTT
once TRBJ1-4 TRBD1 TRBV3-1/TRBV3-2 CASSQLGQGAVEKLFF TGTGCCAGCAGCCAACTGGGACAGGGGGCGGTTGAAAAACTGTTTTTT
. TRBJ2-1 . TRBV21-1 CASSNTSPDYNEQFF TGTGCCAGCAGCAACACTAGTCCTGATTACAATGAGCAGTTCTTC
. TRBJ2-1 . TRBV5-1 CASSLSLQRYNEQFF TGCGCCAGCAGCTTGTCACTCCAGCGTTACAATGAGCAGTTCTTC
once TRBJ2-7 . TRBV30 CAWSKGGPSHEQYF TGTGCCTGGAGTAAGGGGGGACCCTCCCACGAGCAGTACTTC
. TRBJ1-2 . TRBV29-1 CSVQTPDYTF TGCAGCGTTCAAACTCCTGACTACACCTTC
. TRBJ1-4 . TRBV15 CATSRDVGGLDEKLFF TGTGCCACCAGCAGAGATGTAGGGGGGCTTGATGAAAAACTGTTTTTT
. TRBJ1-6 TRBD1 TRBV6-4 CASSTGTDNSPLHF TGTGCCAGCTCTACCGGGACAGACAATTCACCCCTCCACTTT
. TRBJ2-7 TRBD2 TRBV28 CASKGSGGGEQYF TGTGCCAGCAAGGGGTCGGGGGGTGGCGAGCAGTACTTC
. TRBJ2-1 . TRBV4-2 CASSQIIEGKQFF TGTGCCAGCAGCCAAATCATCGAGGGGAAGCAGTTCTTC
once TRBJ2-5 . TRBV12-5 CASAHGVETQYF TGTGCTAGTGCTCACGGAGTAGAGACCCAGTACTTC
once TRBJ2-2 . TRBV7-3 CASSLIGKAGTGELFF TGTGCCAGCAGCTTAATCGGGAAAGCGGGCACCGGGGAGCTGTTTTTT
. TRBJ2-1 . TRBV6-2/TRBV6-3 CASSPGPLNEQFF TGTGCCAGCAGCCCGGGACCACTCAATGAGCAGTTCTTC
. TRBJ1-2 . TRBV3-1/TRBV3-2 CASSQGRGYGYTF TGTGCCAGCAGCCAAGGGCGGGGTTACGGCTACACCTTC
. TRBJ2-1 TRBD1 TRBV12-3/TRBV12-4 CASRDTGVPEQFF TGTGCCAGCAGAGATACAGGGGTCCCTGAGCAGTTCTTC
. TRBJ1-6 . TRBV7-6 CASSLGYSDNSPLHF TGTGCCAGCAGCTTAGGGTACAGTGATAATTCACCCCTCCACTTT
. TRBJ2-7 . TRBV30 CAWSVARGYEQYF TGTGCCTGGAGTGTAGCCAGGGGCTACGAGCAGTACTTC
. TRBJ2-1 . TRBV7-3 CASSLGSSTEQFF TGTGCCAGCAGCTTAGGGTCTAGCACTGAGCAGTTCTTC
. TRBJ2-5 . TRBV20-1 CSGFRVETQYF TGCAGTGGGTTCAGGGTCGAGACCCAGTACTTC
. TRBJ2-2 . TRBV28 CASSSQGVYTGELFF TGTGCCAGCAGTTCCCAGGGAGTTTACACCGGGGAGCTGTTTTTT
once TRBJ1-2 . TRBV5-1 CASRFGTPRGYTF TGCGCCAGCAGATTCGGGACACCACGGGGCTACACCTTC
. TRBJ1-1 . TRBV5-1 CASTGGSSTEAFF TGCGCCAGCACTGGGGGATCGAGCACTGAAGCTTTCTTT
. TRBJ2-5 TRBD1 TRBV7-8 CASSLVGQGSETQYF TGTGCCAGCAGCTTAGTGGGACAGGGTTCGGAGACCCAGTACTTC